This T cell receptor (beta chain) was retrieved from a study of shared clonotypes between healthy human individuals. Study-wide results and caveats: Non-shared clonotypes showed lower generation probabilities than clonotypes common to all four donors.

This clone came up a few times. What it recognizes is unknown. CDR3 length: 15 amino acids. Trimming took off 4 bases at V and 2 bases at J, with 9 bases between the two ends. Looked up from germline, CDR1 is SGHDN and CDR2 is FVKESK. On sorted subsets, replicate PCRs used roughly 220 ng DNA, or 27,000 or so T cell genomes. Profiling relied on immunoSEQ multiplex PCR, and the TCRdb table lists in-frame clones only, not all of them. There are about 960,000 clones in the sample; roughly 72% occur only once, and roughly 1.5% lies in the top ten. Sequences were obtained from memory CD4+ T cells sorted from blood. Subset described: CD45RA-negative fraction. This receptor was obtained from a man between 18 and 29 years old in good health. The rearrangement uses TRBV14 and TRBJ2-6; D is ambiguous. CDR3 nucleotides: TGTGCCAGCAGCCCGGACCAAACTGGGGCCAACGTCCTGACTTTC. Its translation is CASSPDQTGANVLTF.